The T cell receptor beta chain described here comes from a study of beta chain features in type 1 diabetes. General study findings and limits: The study found fewer insertions and more deletions at VDJ junctions in type 1 diabetes patients. Shortening of TCRB CDR3s, moderate but significant, appeared in all four CD4+ subsets of Type 1 diabetes patients.

Isolation of CD4+ naive, central memory, regulatory and stem cell-like memory cells was achieved by sorting via CD45RO/CCR7/CD25/CD127/CD95/CD27. On this clone: Its antigen remains unknown.

The study reverse transcribed the entire isolated RNA, so it sequenced expressed TCRB transcripts. Here immunoSEQ multiplex PCR was the method, and the copy in TCRdb shows in-frame clones only, minus some. The sample contains about 13,000 clones, about 42% of which appear only once. CDR1 and CDR2 from the germline V gene are SGHRS and YFSETQ. The CDR3 extends over 15 amino acids. V gave up 5 bases and J gave up 2 bases; unmatched junction bases: 5. The clonotype was recovered from a man aged 18-30 years in good health. The sample comprised stem cell memory CD4+ T cells from blood. The V call is TRBV5-1, the J call TRBJ2-1, with TRBD2 matching 9 bases. The CDR3 region is CASSSSGETYNEQFF. The DNA for the CDR3 is TGCGCCAGCAGTTCTAGCGGGGAGACCTACAATGAGCAGTTCTTC.